The clone carrying this TCR beta chain was recorded only once. The antigen is undetermined. The CDR3 consists of 11 residues. V lost 7 bases and J lost 6, with 7 bases in between. Using RNA template, CDR3s of TCR alpha and beta were amplified with iRepertoire arm-PCR. TCRdb independently ran MiXCR on the multiplex PCR reads; one entry per CDR3 protein. Of under 200,000 distinct CDR3 sequences in the sample, over 25% were seen once. The record originates from a study of glioma-infiltrating T cells. Broader study findings: Gliomas, especially low-grade, showed above-expected tissue-blood divergence; non-neoplastic patients showed below. Only very few CDR3 sequences appeared in both tissue and blood.

Source material: glioma tissue, nonneoplastic brain tissue, or PBMCs (not recorded which). The source is a human donor with low-grade glioma or glioblastoma, undergoing nonglioma brain surgery, or in good health (not recorded which). The chain has TRBV12-3 or TRBV12-4 and TRBJ2-4; D gene ambiguous. The chain's CDR3 is CASIWGNIQYF. The CDR3 DNA reads as TGTGCCAGCATTTGGGGAAACATTCAGTACTTC.